This T cell receptor beta chain derives from a study of cytomegalovirus exposure and HLA in healthy donors. Study outcomes and limitations: Association of fewer than 20,000 TCR beta sequences with HLA alleles was found at 0.05 false discovery rate in a later analysis.

Points on this clone: Its target is unknown.

Those who donated were healthy bone marrow donors. Germline V gene sequence: CDR1 GTSNPN, CDR2 SVGIG (reference sequence). CDR3 length: 16 amino acids. Trimming cost V 0 bases and J 14 bases; bases outside gene matches: 17. In the PCR, 60 Vbeta and 13 Jbeta primers were used. The table came from immunoSEQ multiplex PCR; TCRdb's copy has only in-frame clones and leaves some out. The sample yields some 180,000 clones, 80% seen once. Sequencing was performed on PBMCs. The receptor's source is a girl under 18 in good health and CMV-seropositive. This chain links TRBV30 with TRBJ2-3, with 10 bases aligning to TRBD2. As DNA, the CDR3 is TGTGCCTGGAGTGTACGACCCAGCGGGAGGGCCCGGGCTCCGTATTTT. Translated, it gives CAWSVRPSGRARAPYF. Variable domain in full (rest from reference TRBV30 and TRBJ2-3): SQTIHQWPATLVQPVGSPLSLECTVEGTSNPNLYWYRQAAGRGLQLLFYSVGIGQISSEVPQNLSASRPQDRQFILSSKKLLLSDSGFYLCAWSVRPSGRARAPYFGPGTRLTVL.